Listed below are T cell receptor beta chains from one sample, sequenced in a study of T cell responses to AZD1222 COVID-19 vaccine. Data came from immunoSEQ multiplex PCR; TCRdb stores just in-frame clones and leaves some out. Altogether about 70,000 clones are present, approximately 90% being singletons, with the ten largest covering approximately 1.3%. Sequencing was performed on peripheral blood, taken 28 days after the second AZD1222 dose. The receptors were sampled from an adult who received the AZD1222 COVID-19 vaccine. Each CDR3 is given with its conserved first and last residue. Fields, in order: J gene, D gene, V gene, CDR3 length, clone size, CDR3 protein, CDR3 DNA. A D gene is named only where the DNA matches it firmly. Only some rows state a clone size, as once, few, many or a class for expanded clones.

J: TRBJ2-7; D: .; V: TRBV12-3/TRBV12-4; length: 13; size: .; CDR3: CASSLGQLYEQYF; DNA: TGTGCCAGCAGTTTAGGACAGCTCTACGAGCAGTACTTC
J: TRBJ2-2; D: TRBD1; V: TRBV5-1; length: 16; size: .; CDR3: CASSSATGGSTGELFF; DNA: TGCGCCAGCAGCTCCGCCACAGGGGGCAGCACCGGGGAGCTGTTTTTT
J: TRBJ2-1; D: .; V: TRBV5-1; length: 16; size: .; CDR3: CASSWSNGQAYNEQFF; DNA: TGCGCCAGCAGCTGGTCCAACGGGCAAGCCTACAATGAGCAGTTCTTC
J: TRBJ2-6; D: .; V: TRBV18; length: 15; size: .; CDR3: CASSPGGTGANVLTF; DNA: TGTGCCAGCTCACCAGGAGGGACTGGGGCCAACGTCCTGACTTTC
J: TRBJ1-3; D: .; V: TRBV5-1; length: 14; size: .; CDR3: CASSSAGSGNTIYF; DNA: TGCGCCAGCAGCTCCGCCGGCTCTGGAAACACCATATATTTT
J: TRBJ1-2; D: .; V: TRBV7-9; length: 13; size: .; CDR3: CASSSGGRLGYTF; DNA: TGTGCCAGCAGCTCTGGGGGTCGTCTTGGCTACACCTTC
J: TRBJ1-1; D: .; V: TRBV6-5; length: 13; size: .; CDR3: CASRQTGNTEAFF; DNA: TGTGCCAGCAGACAGACAGGTAACACTGAAGCTTTCTTT
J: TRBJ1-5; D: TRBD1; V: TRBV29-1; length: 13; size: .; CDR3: CSARTGANQPQHF; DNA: TGCAGCGCCCGGACAGGCGCCAATCAGCCCCAGCATTTT
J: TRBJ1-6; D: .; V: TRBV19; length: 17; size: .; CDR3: CASSDFGSGPINSPLHF; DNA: TGTGCCAGTAGTGATTTCGGATCAGGGCCCATTAATTCACCCCTCCACTTT
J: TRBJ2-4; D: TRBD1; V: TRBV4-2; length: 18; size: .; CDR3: CASSQVGGSGGPRNIQYF; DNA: TGTGCCAGCAGCCAAGTCGGCGGATCAGGGGGACCCAGAAACATTCAGTACTTC
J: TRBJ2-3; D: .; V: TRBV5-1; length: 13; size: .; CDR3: CASSLGSTDTQYF; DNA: TGCGCCAGCAGCTTGGGCAGCACAGATACGCAGTATTTT
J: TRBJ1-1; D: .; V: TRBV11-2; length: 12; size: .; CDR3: CASSSLGLEAFF; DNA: TGTGCCAGCAGCTCCCTGGGCCTTGAAGCTTTCTTT
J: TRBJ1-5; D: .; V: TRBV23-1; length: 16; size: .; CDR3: CASRGAGSSFVQPQHF; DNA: TGCGCCAGCAGGGGAGCAGGGAGCTCCTTTGTTCAGCCCCAGCATTTT
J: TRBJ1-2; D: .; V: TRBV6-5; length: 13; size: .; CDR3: CASSSGRPYGYTF; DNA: TGTGCCAGCTCCAGTGGACGGCCCTATGGCTACACCTTC
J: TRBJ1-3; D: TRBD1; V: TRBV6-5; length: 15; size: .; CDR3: CASRPQGAQGNTIYF; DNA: TGTGCCAGCAGACCCCAGGGGGCGCAGGGAAACACCATATATTTT
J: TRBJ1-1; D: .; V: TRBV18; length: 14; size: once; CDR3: CASSPGMENTEAFF; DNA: TGTGCCAGCTCACCAGGGATGGAGAACACTGAAGCTTTCTTT
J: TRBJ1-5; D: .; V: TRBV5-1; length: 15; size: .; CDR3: CASSLDDRSNQPQHF; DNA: TGCGCCAGCAGCTTGGATGACCGCTCAAATCAGCCCCAGCATTTT
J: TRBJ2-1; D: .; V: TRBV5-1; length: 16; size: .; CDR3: CASSSQATSSYNEQFF; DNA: TGCGCCAGCAGCTCTCAAGCGACTAGCTCCTACAATGAGCAGTTCTTC
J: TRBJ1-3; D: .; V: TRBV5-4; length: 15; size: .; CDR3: CASSFARQSGNTIYF; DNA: TGTGCCAGCAGCTTCGCAAGGCAGTCTGGAAACACCATATATTTT
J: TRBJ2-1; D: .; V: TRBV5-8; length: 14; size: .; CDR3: CASRGSGDPNEQFF; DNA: TGTGCCAGCAGGGGGTCGGGCGATCCCAATGAGCAGTTCTTC
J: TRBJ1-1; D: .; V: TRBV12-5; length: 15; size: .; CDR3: CASGLEMLENTEAFF; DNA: TGTGCTAGTGGTTTGGAAATGTTAGAGAACACTGAAGCTTTCTTT
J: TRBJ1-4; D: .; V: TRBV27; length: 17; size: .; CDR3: CASRDPSAIRGGEKLFF; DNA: TGTGCCAGCAGAGACCCATCAGCCATCAGGGGAGGTGAAAAACTGTTTTTT
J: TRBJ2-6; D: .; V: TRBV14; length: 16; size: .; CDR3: CASSPWDRAGANVLTF; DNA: TGTGCCAGCAGCCCGTGGGATAGGGCTGGGGCCAACGTCCTGACTTTC
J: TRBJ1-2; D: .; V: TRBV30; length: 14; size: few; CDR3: CAWAGFVGLPGPTF; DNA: TGTGCCTGGGCGGGCTTCGTGGGGCTTCCGGGGCCTACCTTC
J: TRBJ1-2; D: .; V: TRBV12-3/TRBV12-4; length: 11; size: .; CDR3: CASSAGYGYTF; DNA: TGTGCCAGCAGTGCAGGGTACGGCTACACCTTC
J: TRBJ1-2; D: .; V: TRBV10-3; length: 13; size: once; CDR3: CAISEGPVYGYTF; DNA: TGTGCCATCAGCGAAGGACCTGTCTATGGCTACACCTTC